These T cell receptor beta chains were read from a single sample in a study of blood T cell repertoires in COVID-19. Libraries were prepared by immunoSEQ multiplex PCR; TCRdb keeps only in-frame clonotypes and omits some of them. This table has about 250,000 clones, roughly nine tenths appearing once. Sample: PBMCs or T cells enriched from blood (not recorded which). Every receptor here comes from a woman between 50 and 59 years old who had recovered from COVID-19. Each CDR3 is given with its conserved first and last residue. Each record gives: D gene, V gene, CDR3 protein. A D gene is named only where the DNA matches it firmly.

. TRBV2 CASSVTSSYNSPLHF
. TRBV5-4 CASSSAGAATNEKLFF
. TRBV11-1 CASSHRSLNTGELFF
TRBD1 TRBV28 CASSFGQGLGQPQHF
. TRBV7-9 CASSRDYGYTF
TRBD2 TRBV27 CASSLLRDLAGQRNTGELFF
TRBD1 TRBV6-5 CASSGQVPDTQYF
TRBD2 TRBV19 CASSGLKTSGYNEQFF
. TRBV9 CASSGGRENSPLHF
. TRBV3-1/TRBV3-2 CASRLDSGGPTIYF
. TRBV3-1/TRBV3-2 CASSQGRGGTTSYNEQFF
TRBD2 TRBV3-1/TRBV3-2 CASSPGLASSEQYF
. TRBV20-1 CSARHGSRLFF
. TRBV28 CASSLGLALAEQYF
. TRBV7-7 CASSVGTIGANVLTF
. TRBV18 CASSPPASTDTQYF
TRBD2 TRBV7-2 CASSLTSGQIEQYF
. TRBV4-1 CASSHPFDHRNTEAFF
TRBD2 TRBV19 CASSMGSGYTGELFF
TRBD2 TRBV6-5 CASSYDGRASDF
TRBD1 TRBV10-3 CAISQQGRSPVPGYTF
TRBD2 TRBV28 CASSGGLAGAGEQYF
TRBD2 TRBV3-1/TRBV3-2 CASSPQTSADTQYF
TRBD1 TRBV11-3 CASSSRQGDTGELFF
TRBD2 TRBV3-1/TRBV3-2 CASSQTRLAGGPKNEQFF
. TRBV28 CASTPDRVSGNTIYF